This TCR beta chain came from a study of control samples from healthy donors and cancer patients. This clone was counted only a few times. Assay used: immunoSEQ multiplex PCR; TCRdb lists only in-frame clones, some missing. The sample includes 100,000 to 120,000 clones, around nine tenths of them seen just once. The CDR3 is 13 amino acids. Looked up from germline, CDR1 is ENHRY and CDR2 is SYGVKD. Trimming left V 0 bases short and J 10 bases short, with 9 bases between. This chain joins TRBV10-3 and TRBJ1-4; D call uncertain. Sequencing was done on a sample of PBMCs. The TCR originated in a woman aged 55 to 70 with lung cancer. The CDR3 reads CAISESRNRKLFF. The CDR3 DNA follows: TGTGCCATCAGTGAGTCCAGGAATCGAAAACTGTTTTTT.